These 20 T cell receptor beta chains were all obtained from the same sample, sequenced in a study of shared T cell receptors in the human thymus (dated by TCRdb to the early 2020s). The library was prepared using the immunoSEQ multiplex PCR assay. TCRdb provides this immuneACCESS table in a form limited to in-frame rearrangements. Some clones are lacking; in checked studies, under half of them reflect an unresolved V gene, and why the rest are absent is not known. The sample yields over 65,000 clones; about 95% were counted once. The ten largest clones represent less than 0.04% of the sample. Sequenced input: thymocytes. All receptors come from a human donor.

This rearrangement joins TRBV20-1 to TRBJ2-4, with D unresolved. CDR3 length equals 11 residues. The germline CDR1 and CDR2 sequences are DFQATT and SNEGSKA (reference sequence). In nucleotides, the CDR3 is TGCAGGCCACCCCTTAAAAACATTCAGTACTTC. Protein sequence: CRPPLKNIQYF.

The chain employs TRBV28 and TRBJ1-6; no clear D. The CDR3 is 12 residues long. Per the germline V gene, CDR1 is MDHEN and CDR2 is SYDVKM. Trimming removed 1 base from V and 13 bases from J, with 8 bases in between. Here the CDR3 reads CASSLLGSPLHF. The CDR3 region has the DNA TGTGCCAGCAGTTTATTGGGTAGCCCCCTCCACTTT.

CDR3 DNA: TGCGCCAGCAGCTTTCAAGTGGGACAGGGATCCTACAATGAGCAGTTCTTC. This codes for CASSFQVGQGSYNEQFF. The chain combines TRBV5-1 with TRBJ2-1; TRBD1 aligns across 9 bases. V dropped 2 bases and J dropped 1; count of bases not matched to a gene: 7. CDR1 is SGHRS, CDR2 YFSETQ, per germline. The CDR3 loop spans 17 amino acids.

V usage is TRBV19 and J usage is TRBJ1-2; maybe TRBD1 (5 bases). Germline V gene sequence: CDR1 LNHDA, CDR2 SQIVND (reference sequence). V gave up 0 bases and J gave up 7 bases, with 15 bases separating them. The CDR3 contains 15 residues. In DNA, the CDR3 is TGTGCCAGTAGTATAGACAGGGCGAGGTTCTCTGGCTACACCTTC. Translating it yields CASSIDRARFSGYTF.

This rearrangement joins TRBV28 to TRBJ2-4; perhaps D is TRBD1 or TRBD2 (6 bases each). CDR1 and CDR2 (germline): MDHEN, SYDVKM. This CDR3 spans 14 amino acids. Trimming took 3 bases from V and 7 from J, leaving 13 bases between them. The CDR3 spells CASSFGGLKNIQYF. CDR3 bases: TGTGCCAGCAGTTTTGGGGGGCTTAAGAACATTCAGTACTTC.

The V gene is TRBV7-3, the J gene TRBJ2-3; D may match TRBD1 or TRBD2 (5 bases each). V was clipped by 3 bases and J by 0 bases, with 13 bases between them. Germline CDR1 reads SGHTA; CDR2 reads FQGTGA. The CDR3 consists of 16 residues. DNA of the CDR3: TGTGCCAGCAGCTTTCGGGGACGGGGAAGCACAGATACGCAGTATTTT. As protein: CASSFRGRGSTDTQYF.

The CDR3: CASSSLVRPRRDEQYF. CDR3 sequence (DNA): TGTGCCAGCAGTTCCCTTGTGCGACCACGACGAGACGAGCAGTACTTC. V is TRBV28 and J is TRBJ2-7, with D unresolved. CDR3 size: 16 residues. Deletions cut 4 bases from V and 5 bases from J, with 21 bases between. Germline V lookup: CDR1 MDHEN, CDR2 SYDVKM.

The rearrangement uses TRBV4-2 and TRBJ2-1; 9 bases line up with TRBD2. Trimming at V came to 1 base and at J to 7 bases, leaving 14 bases not matched to a gene. This CDR3 region has 18 residues. Germline V CDR1 and CDR2: LGHNA, YNFKEQ. CDR3 amino acids: CASSQVVYPAGGENEQFF. CDR3 bases: TGTGCCAGCAGCCAAGTTGTATACCCAGCGGGGGGCGAGAATGAGCAGTTCTTC.

This clone was seen only once. The genes are TRBV15 and TRBJ1-6; D is unresolved. Germline V gene lookup returns CDR1 LNHNV and CDR2 YYDKDF (reference sequence). V was pared by 0 bases and J by 8 bases, with 17 bases between. This CDR3 is 17 amino acids long. CDR3 DNA sequence: TGTGCCACCAGCAGAGAAATTTCGAGGGAGAGGGATTCACCCCTCCACTTT. It encodes CATSREISRERDSPLHF.

The chain has TRBV7-2 and TRBJ1-4; unclear D gene. The CDR3 is 16 amino acids. Germline CDR1 and CDR2: SGHTA and FQGNSA. V was shortened by 4 bases and J by 7 bases, with 19 bases between the two germline ends. The chain's CDR3 is CASSSRKRRNGEKLFF. The CDR3 DNA reads as TGTGCCAGCAGCTCGAGGAAGCGACGTAACGGTGAAAAACTGTTTTTT.

The J gene is TRBJ2-6, the V gene TRBV6-1, with D possibly matching TRBD1 (6 bases). The CDR3 is made up of 19 amino acids. The V end was cut by 4 bases, the J end by 0 bases, with 19 bases between. Germline V gene lookup returns CDR1 MNHNS and CDR2 SASEGT. The CDR3 loop is CASSARQDAGDSGANVLTF. The CDR3 DNA reads TGTGCCAGCAGTGCACGACAGGACGCTGGGGACTCTGGGGCCAACGTCCTGACTTTC.

This clone has a single count. The chain has TRBV1 and TRBJ1-2. TRBV1 is tagged as a pseudogene. The CDR3 length is 12 residues. The CDR3 coding sequence is TGCACCAGCAGCCAAGATGCGGGAGGTAAGACCTTC. Translation gives CTSSQDAGGKTF.

This clone is a singleton in its sample. The CDR3 loop reads CSVELSEVNQPQHF. CDR3 bases: TGCAGCGTTGAATTGTCAGAAGTCAATCAGCCCCAGCATTTT. The V gene is TRBV29-1, the J gene TRBJ1-5; D not resolved. The V end lost 2 bases, the J end lost 3 bases, and 11 bases lay between the germline ends. The CDR3 totals 14 residues. Germline V gives CDR1 SQVTM, CDR2 ANQGSEA.

The chain employs TRBV7-2 and TRBJ1-2; the D gene is possibly TRBD1 (5 bases). Per the germline V gene, CDR1 is SGHTA and CDR2 is FQGNSA. This CDR3 is 15 amino acids long. The V and J ends lost 3 bases and 3 bases respectively, with 14 bases between them. The CDR3 nucleotides read TGTGCCAGCAGCTTGTTTTCAGGACAAGACTATGGCTACACCTTC. As protein: CASSLFSGQDYGYTF.

The chain has TRBV18 and TRBJ2-5; 7 nucleotides match TRBD1. Losses at the gene ends were 5 bases for V and 5 bases for J; bases not matched to a gene: 11. Germline V gene data show CDR1 as KGHSH and CDR2 as LQKENI. The CDR3 spans 15 residues. The CDR3 region is CASSATGAAQETQYF. CDR3 bases: TGTGCCAGCTCAGCAACAGGGGCGGCACAGGAGACCCAGTACTTC.

J is TRBJ2-3 and V is TRBV11-3; D not resolved. V was pared by 4 bases and J by 0 bases, with 2 bases between. The CDR3 consists of 12 residues. CDR1 and CDR2 (germline): SGHNT, YENEEA. The CDR3 spells CASSYSTDTQYF. The CDR3 nucleotides are TGTGCCAGCAGCTATAGCACAGATACGCAGTATTTT.

This rearrangement joins TRBV6-5 to TRBJ1-2; TRBD1 is a possible D gene (5 bases). The length of the CDR3 is 13 residues. The ends were cut back, 4 bases at V and 4 bases at J, with 10 bases in the middle. The germline gives CDR1 MNHEY, CDR2 SVGAGI. The CDR3: CASSSQGVYGYTF. In DNA, the CDR3 is TGTGCCAGCAGTTCCCAGGGAGTCTATGGCTACACCTTC.

The V call is TRBV7-2, the J call TRBJ2-5; 7 positions match TRBD1. The CDR3 consists of 19 residues. The germline gives CDR1 SGHTA, CDR2 FQGNSA. With V trimmed by 5 bases and J by 4 bases, 22 bases remained unmatched. CDR3 nucleotide sequence: TGTGCCAGCAGCGTCACTAGTCGGCGCTCCCGGACAGGCGGAGAGACCCAGTACTTC. It translates to CASSVTSRRSRTGGETQYF.

In its sample, this clone was seen once. The chain uses TRBV25-1 and TRBJ1-2, with D tentatively TRBD1 (6 bases). Between the trimmed V and J ends, which lost 7 bases and 8 bases, there was a span of 14 bases. The CDR3 covers 12 residues. The germline V gene has CDR1 MGHDK and CDR2 SYGVNS. The CDR3 spells CASKQGDHGYTF. In nucleotides, the CDR3 is TGTGCCAGCAAACAGGGAGACCACGGCTACACCTTC.

The chain carries TRBV4-1 and TRBJ1-6; D remains unclear. The CDR3 extends over 17 amino acids. V was cut by 3 bases and J by 5 bases, with 17 bases left in between. Germline CDR1 is MGHRA and CDR2 is YSYEKL. CDR3 region: CASSHSRPLGNNSPLHF. The DNA for the CDR3 is TGCGCCAGCAGCCACTCAAGACCCTTAGGGAATAATTCACCCCTCCACTTT.